This TCR beta chain was sequenced during a study of T cell repertoires in cytomegalovirus infection. TCRdb reprocessed the reads with MiXCR, giving one entry per CDR3 protein. Of about 600,000 distinct CDR3 sequences in the sample, 24% were seen once. The receptor's source is a human donor in good health (CMV status not recorded). Some clones in this sample may be carry-over from other donors' samples. Sequenced material: CD8+ T cells from PBMCs.

CDR3 nucleotide sequence: TGCGCCAGCAGCCAAGATCCCGCAGGGATGACGACAGATACGCAGTATTTT. Its translation: CASSQDPAGMTTDTQYF. This chain joins TRBV4-1 and TRBJ2-3; tentatively, D is TRBD1 (5 bases). The germline gives CDR1 MGHRA, CDR2 YSYEKL. The CDR3 has 17 residues. Deletions cut 0 bases from V and 3 bases from J, with 16 bases between.